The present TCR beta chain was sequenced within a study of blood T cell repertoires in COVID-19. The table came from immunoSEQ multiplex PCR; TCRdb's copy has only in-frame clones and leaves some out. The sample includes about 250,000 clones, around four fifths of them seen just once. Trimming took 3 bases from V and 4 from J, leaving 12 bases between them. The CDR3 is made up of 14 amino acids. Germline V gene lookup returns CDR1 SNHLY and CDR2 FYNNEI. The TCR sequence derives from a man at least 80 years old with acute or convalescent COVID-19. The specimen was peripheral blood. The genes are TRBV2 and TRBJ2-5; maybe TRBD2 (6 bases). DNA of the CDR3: TGTGCCAGCAGTGACCTAGCGTTTAGAGAGACCCAGTACTTC. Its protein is CASSDLAFRETQYF. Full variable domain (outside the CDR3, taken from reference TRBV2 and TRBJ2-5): EPEVTQTPSHQVTQMGQEVILRCVPISNHLYFYWYRQILGQKVEFLVSFYNNEISEKSEIFDDQFSVERPDGSNFTLKIRSTKLEDSAMYFCASSDLAFRETQYFGPGTRLLVL.